This T cell receptor (beta chain) was sequenced for a study of response to subunit inactivated influenza vaccine. Trimming stripped 8 bases from V and 2 bases from J, with 10 bases between. CDR1 SEHNR and CDR2 FQNEAQ come from the germline V gene (reference sequence). CDR3 length equals 13 residues. Whole-study findings and limits: With each seasonal influenza vaccination, the authors suggested, few new T cells are recruited.

TCRdb recomputed calls from the RT-PCR reads with MiXCR, one row per CDR3 protein. The table has roughly 630,000 distinct CDR3 sequences, 11% to 15% seen once. This clonotype came up many times. Its specificity is unknown. The source of this sequence is a man aged 50 to 59 who received an inactivated influenza vaccine. The rearrangement links TRBV7-9 to TRBJ2-1; D ambiguous. Sequenced material: PBMCs from blood, taken around 15 days before vaccination. DNA of the CDR3: TGTGCCAGCCTAGGGTCGGCCTACAATGAGCAGTTCTTC. It codes for CASLGSAYNEQFF.